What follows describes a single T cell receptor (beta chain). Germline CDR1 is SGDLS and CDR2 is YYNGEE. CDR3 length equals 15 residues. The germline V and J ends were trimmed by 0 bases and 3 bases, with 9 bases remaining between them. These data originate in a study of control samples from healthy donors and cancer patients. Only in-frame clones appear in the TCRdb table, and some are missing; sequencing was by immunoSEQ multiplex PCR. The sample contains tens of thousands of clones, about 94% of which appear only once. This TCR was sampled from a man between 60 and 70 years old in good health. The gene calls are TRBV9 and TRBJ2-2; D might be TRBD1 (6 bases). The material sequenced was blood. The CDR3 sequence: CASSVDTGHTGELFF. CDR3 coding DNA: TGTGCCAGCAGCGTAGATACAGGGCACACCGGGGAGCTGTTTTTT. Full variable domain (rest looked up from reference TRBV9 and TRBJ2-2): DSGVTQTPKHLITATGQRVTLRCSPRSGDLSVYWYQQSLDQGLQFLIQYYNGEERAKGNILERFSAQQFPDLHSELNLSSLELGDSALYFCASSVDTGHTGELFFGEGSRLTVL.